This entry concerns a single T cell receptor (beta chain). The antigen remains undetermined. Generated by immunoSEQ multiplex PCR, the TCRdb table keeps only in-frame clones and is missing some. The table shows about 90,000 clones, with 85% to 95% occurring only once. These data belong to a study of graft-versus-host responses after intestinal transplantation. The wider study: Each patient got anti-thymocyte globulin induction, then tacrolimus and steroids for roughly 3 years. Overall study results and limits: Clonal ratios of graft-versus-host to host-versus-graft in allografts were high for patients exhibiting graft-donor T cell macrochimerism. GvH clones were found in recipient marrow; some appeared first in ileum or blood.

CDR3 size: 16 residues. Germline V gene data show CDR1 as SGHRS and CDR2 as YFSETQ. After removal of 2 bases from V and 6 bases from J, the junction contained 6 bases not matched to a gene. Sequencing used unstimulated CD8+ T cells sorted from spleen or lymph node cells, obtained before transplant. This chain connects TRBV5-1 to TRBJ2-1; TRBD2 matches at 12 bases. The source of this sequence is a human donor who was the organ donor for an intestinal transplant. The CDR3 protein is CASSFILAGGINEQFF. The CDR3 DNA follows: TGCGCCAGCAGCTTCATCCTAGCGGGAGGGATCAATGAGCAGTTCTTC.